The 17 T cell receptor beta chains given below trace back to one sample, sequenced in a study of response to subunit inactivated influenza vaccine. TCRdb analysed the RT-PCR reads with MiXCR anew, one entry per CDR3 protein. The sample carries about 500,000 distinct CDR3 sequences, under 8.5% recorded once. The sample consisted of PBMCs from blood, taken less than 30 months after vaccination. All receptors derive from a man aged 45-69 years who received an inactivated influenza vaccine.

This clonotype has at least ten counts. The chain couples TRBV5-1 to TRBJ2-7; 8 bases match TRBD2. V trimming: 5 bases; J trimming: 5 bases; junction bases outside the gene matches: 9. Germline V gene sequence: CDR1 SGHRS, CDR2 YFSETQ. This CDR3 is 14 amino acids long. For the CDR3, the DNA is TGCGCCAGCAGAACCGGGACTAGAGTCCACGAGCAGTACTTC. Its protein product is CASRTGTRVHEQYF.

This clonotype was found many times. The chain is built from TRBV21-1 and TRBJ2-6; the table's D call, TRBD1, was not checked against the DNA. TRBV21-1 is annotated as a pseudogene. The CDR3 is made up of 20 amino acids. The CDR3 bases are TGTGCCAGCAGCAAAGACTTACGTGGGAAGCCCCCGAGGGGGGCCAACGTCCTGACTTTC. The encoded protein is CASSKDLRGKPPRGANVLTF.

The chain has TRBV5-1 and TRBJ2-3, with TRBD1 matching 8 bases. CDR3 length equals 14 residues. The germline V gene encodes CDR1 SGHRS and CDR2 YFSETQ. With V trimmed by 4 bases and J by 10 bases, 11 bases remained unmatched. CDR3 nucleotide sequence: TGCGCCAGCAGCCCAGGACGGAAGGACAGGGCGCAGTATTTT. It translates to CASSPGRKDRAQYF.

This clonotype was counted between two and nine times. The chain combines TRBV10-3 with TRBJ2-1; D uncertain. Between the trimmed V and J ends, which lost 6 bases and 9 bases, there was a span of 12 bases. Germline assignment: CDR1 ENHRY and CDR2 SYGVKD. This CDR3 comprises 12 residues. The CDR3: CAISLDSFEQFF. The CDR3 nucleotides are TGTGCCATCAGCCTTGACTCATTTGAGCAGTTCTTC.

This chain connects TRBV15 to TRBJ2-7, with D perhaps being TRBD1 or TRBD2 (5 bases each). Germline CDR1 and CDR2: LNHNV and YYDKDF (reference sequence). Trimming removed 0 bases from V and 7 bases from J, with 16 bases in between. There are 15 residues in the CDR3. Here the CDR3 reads CATSRERQGSGEQYF. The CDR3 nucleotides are TGTGCCACCAGCAGAGAACGCCAGGGATCGGGGGAGCAGTACTTC.

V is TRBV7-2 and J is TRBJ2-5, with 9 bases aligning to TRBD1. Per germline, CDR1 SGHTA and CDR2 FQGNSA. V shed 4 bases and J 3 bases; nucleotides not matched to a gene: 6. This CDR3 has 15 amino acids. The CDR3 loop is CASSWRGTGKETQYF. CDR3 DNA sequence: TGTGCCAGCAGCTGGAGGGGGACAGGGAAAGAGACCCAGTACTTC.

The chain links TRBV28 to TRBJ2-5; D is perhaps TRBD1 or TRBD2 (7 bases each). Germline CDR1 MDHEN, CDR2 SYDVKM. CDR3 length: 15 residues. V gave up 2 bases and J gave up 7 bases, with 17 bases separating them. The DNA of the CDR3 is TGTGCCAGCAGTTTAACGGCAGGGGGGGGATTGACCCAGTACTTC. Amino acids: CASSLTAGGGLTQYF.

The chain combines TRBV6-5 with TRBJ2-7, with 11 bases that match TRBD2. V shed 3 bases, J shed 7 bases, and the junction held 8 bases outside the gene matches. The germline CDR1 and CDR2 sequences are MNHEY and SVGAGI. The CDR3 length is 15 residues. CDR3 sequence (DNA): TGTGCCAGCAGTTATGGAGTAGCGGGAGGGGATGAGCAGTACTTC. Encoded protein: CASSYGVAGGDEQYF.

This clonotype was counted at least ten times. This CDR3 reads CAISEGLNNQPQHF. In nucleotides, the CDR3 is TGTGCCATCAGTGAGGGACTAAATAATCAGCCCCAGCATTTT. The J gene is TRBJ1-5, the V gene TRBV10-3, with D uncertain. Per the germline V gene, CDR1 is ENHRY and CDR2 is SYGVKD. The CDR3 sequence is 14 residues long. The V and J ends lost 2 bases and 4 bases respectively, with 9 bases between them.

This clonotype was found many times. The CDR3 reads CSASSGRASREQYF. The DNA of the CDR3 is TGCAGTGCTTCTAGCGGGAGGGCCTCACGGGAGCAGTACTTC. The chain carries TRBV20-1 and TRBJ2-7; TRBD2 agrees at 12 bases. The germline V gene encodes CDR1 DFQATT and CDR2 SNEGSKA (reference sequence). V was pared by 5 bases and J by 7 bases, with 9 bases of the junction left unmatched. This CDR3 is built from 14 residues.

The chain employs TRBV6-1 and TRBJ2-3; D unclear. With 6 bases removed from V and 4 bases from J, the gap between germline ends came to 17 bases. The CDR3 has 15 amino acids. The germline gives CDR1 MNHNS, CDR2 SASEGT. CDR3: CASSEARKIPDTQYF. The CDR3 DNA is TGTGCCAGCAGCGAGGCTCGTAAAATTCCAGATACGCAGTATTTT.

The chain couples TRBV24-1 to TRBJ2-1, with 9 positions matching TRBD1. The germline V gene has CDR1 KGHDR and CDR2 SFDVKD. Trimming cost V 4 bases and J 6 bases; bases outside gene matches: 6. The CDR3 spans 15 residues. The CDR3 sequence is CATSDPRDRANEQFF. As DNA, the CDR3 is TGTGCCACCAGTGACCCCCGGGACAGGGCCAATGAGCAGTTCTTC.

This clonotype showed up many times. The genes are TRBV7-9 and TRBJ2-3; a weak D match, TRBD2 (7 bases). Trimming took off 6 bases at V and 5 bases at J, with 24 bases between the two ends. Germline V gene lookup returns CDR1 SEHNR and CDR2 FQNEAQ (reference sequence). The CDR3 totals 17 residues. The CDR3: CASSILTSATRGDTQYF. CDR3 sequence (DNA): TGTGCCAGCAGTATTCTAACTAGCGCTACCAGGGGAGATACGCAGTATTTT.

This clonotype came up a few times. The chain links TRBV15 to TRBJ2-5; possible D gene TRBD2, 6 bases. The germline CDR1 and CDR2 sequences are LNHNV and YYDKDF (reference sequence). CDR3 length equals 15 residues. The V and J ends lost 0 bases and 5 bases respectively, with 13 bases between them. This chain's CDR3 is CATSRERREWETQYF. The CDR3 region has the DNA TGTGCCACCAGCAGAGAAAGGAGGGAGTGGGAGACCCAGTACTTC.

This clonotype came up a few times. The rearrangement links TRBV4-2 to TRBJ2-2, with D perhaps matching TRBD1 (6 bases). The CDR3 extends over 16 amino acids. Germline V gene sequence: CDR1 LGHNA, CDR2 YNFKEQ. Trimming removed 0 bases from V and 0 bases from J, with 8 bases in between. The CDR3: CASSQEGGSNTGELFF. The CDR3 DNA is TGTGCCAGCAGCCAAGAAGGGGGTTCGAACACCGGGGAGCTGTTTTTT.

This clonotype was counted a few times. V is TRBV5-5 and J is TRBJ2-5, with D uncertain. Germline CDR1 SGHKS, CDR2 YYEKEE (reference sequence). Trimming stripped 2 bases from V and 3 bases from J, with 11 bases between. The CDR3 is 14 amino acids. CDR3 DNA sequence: TGTGCCAGCAGCTTCGGTGGCGCGAAAGAGACCCAGTACTTC. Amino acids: CASSFGGAKETQYF. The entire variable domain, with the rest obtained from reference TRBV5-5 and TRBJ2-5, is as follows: DAGVTQSPTHLIKTRGQQVTLRCSPISGHKSVSWYQQVLGQGPQFIFQYYEKEERGRGNFPDRFSARQFPNYSSELNVNALLLGDSALYLCASSFGGAKETQYFGPGTRLLVL.

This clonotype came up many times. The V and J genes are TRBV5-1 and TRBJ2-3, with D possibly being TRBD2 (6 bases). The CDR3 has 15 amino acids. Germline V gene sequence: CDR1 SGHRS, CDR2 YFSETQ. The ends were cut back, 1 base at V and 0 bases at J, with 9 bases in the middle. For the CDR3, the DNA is TGCGCCAGCAGCTTGTCGGGGGACAGCACAGATACGCAGTATTTT. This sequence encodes CASSLSGDSTDTQYF.